The text below deals with one T cell receptor beta chain. Its antigen is unknown. Assay: immunoSEQ multiplex PCR; the TCRdb copy retains only in-frame clones and omits some. The table records approximately 280,000 clones, about 87% of them present only once. The sample originates from a study of Ad26.COV2.S vaccination and SARS-CoV-2 variants. The study's findings and limits: Estimates derived from TCR breadth and depth analyses may have underestimated total T cell responses. It was vaccine recipients, not placebo recipients, who had the higher spike-specific TCR breadth.

The CDR3 totals 15 residues. In germline, CDR1 is SEHNR, CDR2 FQNEAQ (reference sequence). V lost 5 bases and J lost 4, with 17 bases in between. Treatment specified: around 19 received Ad26.COV2.S at low or high dose, single or two shots; about 5 received placebo; per-sample allocation not given. Repertoires come from day 63 after the first vaccine or placebo injection. This vaccine is an Ad26 vector that expresses the Wuhan-strain SARS-CoV-2 spike. This clonotype was sampled from a person between 18 and 60 years old who received the Ad26.COV2.S COVID-19 vaccine or a placebo. The chain employs TRBV7-9 and TRBJ1-2, with TRBD1 as a possible D gene (6 bases). The sequences come from peripheral blood, collected in a trial of Ad26.COV2.S vaccine versus placebo. CDR3 sequence: CASSPRVLGGYGYTF. CDR3 DNA sequence: TGTGCCAGCAGCCCTAGGGTCCTAGGGGGCTATGGCTACACCTTC.